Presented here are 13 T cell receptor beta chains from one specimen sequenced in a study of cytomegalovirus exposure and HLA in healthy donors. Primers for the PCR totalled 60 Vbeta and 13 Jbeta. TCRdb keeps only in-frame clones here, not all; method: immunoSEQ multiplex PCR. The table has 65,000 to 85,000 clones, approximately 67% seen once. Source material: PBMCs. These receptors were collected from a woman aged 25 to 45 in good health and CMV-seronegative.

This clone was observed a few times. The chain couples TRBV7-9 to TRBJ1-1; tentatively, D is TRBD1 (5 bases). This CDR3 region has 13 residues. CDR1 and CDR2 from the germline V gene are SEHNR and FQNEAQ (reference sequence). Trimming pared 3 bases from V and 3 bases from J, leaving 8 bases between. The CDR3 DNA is TGTGCCAGCAGCTTGCGCAGGGACACTGAAGCTTTCTTT. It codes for CASSLRRDTEAFF.

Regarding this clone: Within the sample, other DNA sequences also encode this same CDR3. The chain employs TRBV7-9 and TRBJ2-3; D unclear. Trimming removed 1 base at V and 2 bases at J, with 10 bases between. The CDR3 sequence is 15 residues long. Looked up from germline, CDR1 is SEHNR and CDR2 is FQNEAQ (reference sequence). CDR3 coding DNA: TGTGCCAGCAGCTTAGAGAGGTTAGACACAGATACGCAGTATTTT. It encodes CASSLERLDTDTQYF.

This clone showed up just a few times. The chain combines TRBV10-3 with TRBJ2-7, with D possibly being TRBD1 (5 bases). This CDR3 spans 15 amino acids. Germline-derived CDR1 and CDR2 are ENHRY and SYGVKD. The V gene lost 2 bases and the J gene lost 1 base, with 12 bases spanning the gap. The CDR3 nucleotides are TGTGCCATCAGTGAGCCCTTTCAGGGATCCTACGAGCAGTACTTC. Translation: CAISEPFQGSYEQYF.

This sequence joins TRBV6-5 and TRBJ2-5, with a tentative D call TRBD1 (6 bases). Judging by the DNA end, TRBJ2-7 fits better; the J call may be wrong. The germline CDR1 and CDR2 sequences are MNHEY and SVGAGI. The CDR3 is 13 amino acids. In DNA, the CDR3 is TGTGCCAGCAGGACGGACAGAGCCTACGAGCAGTACTTC. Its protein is CASRTDRAYEQYF.

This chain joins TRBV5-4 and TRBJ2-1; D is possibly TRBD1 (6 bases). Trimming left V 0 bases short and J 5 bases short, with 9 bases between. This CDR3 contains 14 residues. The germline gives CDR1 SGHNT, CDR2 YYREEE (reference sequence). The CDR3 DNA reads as TGTGCCAGCAGCTTGGTAGGACAGAACAATGAGCAGTTCTTC. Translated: CASSLVGQNNEQFF.

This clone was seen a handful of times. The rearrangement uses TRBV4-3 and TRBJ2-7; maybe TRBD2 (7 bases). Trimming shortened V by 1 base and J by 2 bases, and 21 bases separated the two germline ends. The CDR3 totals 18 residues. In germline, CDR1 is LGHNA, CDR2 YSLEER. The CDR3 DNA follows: TGCGCCAGCAGCCAAGGCGGAGGGGAGGGGGGGGGCCCCTACGAGCAGTACTTC. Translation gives CASSQGGGEGGGPYEQYF.

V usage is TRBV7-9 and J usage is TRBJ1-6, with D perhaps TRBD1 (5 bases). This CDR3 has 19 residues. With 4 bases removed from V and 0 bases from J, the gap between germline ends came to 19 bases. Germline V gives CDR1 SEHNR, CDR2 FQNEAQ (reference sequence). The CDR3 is CASSSLRGGGRSYNSPLHF. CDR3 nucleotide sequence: TGTGCCAGCAGCTCACTTAGGGGAGGAGGGCGCTCCTATAATTCACCCCTCCACTTT. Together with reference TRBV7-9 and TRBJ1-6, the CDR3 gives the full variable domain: DTGVSQNPRHKITKRGQNVTFRCDPISEHNRLYWYRQTLGQGPEFLTYFQNEAQLEKSRLLSDRFSAERPKGSFSTLEIQRTEQGDSAMYLCASSSLRGGGRSYNSPLHFGNGTRLTVT.

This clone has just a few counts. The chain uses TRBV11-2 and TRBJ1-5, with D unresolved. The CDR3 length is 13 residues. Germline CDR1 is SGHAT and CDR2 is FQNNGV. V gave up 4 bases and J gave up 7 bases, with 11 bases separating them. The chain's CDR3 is CASSSSEGQPQHF. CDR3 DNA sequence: TGTGCCAGCAGCTCCTCCGAGGGCCAGCCCCAGCATTTT.

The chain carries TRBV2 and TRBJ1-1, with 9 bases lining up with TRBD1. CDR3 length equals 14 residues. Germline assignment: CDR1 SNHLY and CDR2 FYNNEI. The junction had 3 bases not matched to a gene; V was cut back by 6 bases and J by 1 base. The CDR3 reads CASRQGAWNTEAFF. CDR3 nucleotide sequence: TGTGCCAGCAGACAGGGGGCTTGGAACACTGAAGCTTTCTTT.

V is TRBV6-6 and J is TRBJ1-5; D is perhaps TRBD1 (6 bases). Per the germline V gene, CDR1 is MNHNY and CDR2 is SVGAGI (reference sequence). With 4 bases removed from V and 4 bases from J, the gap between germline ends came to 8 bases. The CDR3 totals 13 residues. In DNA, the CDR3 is TGTGCCAGCAGTTGGACAGAGAATCAGCCCCAGCATTTT. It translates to CASSWTENQPQHF.

DNA of the CDR3: TGTGCCAGCAGAGGAGAGGGCTCCAAGAGAAACTACGAGCAGTACTTC. Translating gives CASRGEGSKRNYEQYF. This chain links TRBV6-6 with TRBJ2-7, with a tentative D call TRBD2 (5 bases). The CDR3 loop spans 16 amino acids. V dropped 6 bases and J dropped 3 bases, with 21 bases sitting between them. Germline loops: CDR1 MNHNY, CDR2 SVGAGI (reference sequence).

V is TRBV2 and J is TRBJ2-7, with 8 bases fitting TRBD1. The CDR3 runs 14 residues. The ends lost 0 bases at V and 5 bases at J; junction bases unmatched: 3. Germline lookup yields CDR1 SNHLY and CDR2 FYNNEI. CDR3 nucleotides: TGTGCCAGCAGTGAAGCGGACAGGGTCAACGAGCAGTACTTC. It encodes CASSEADRVNEQYF.

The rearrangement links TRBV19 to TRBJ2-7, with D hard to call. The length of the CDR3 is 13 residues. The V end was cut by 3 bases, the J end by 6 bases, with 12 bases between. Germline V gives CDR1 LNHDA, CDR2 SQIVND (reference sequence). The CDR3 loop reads CASSMGSLVEQYF. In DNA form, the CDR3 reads TGTGCCAGTAGTATGGGCAGTTTGGTCGAGCAGTACTTC. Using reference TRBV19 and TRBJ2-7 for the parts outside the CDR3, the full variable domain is DGGITQSPKYLFRKEGQNVTLSCEQNLNHDAMYWYRQDPGQGLRLIYYSQIVNDFQKGDIAEGYSVSREKKESFPLTVTSAQKNPTAFYLCASSMGSLVEQYFGPGTRLTVT.